This T cell receptor (beta chain) originates from a study of blood T cells in healthy people across ages. Study-level results: Older individuals had lower TCR beta diversity per million T cells (the decline was roughly linear). The long-lived group displayed more naive CD4+ cells, plus higher diversity, than the aged donors did. Strong correlation linked observed beta diversity and percent naive T cells.

Then a second PCR, running roughly 6 to 11 cycles, was carried out with a sample-barcoded 5' primer and a J-beta primer mix. TCRdb recomputed calls from the 5' RACE reads with MiXCR, one row per CDR3 protein. Of around 1,800,000 distinct CDR3 sequences in the sample, around 42% were seen once. Concerning this clonotype itself: Its antigen is unidentified.

Per the germline V gene, CDR1 is MNHEY and CDR2 is SVGAGI. Between the trimmed V and J ends, which lost 6 bases and 6 bases, there was a span of 11 bases. CDR3 size: 12 residues. This sequence was found in a human donor in good health. V is TRBV6-5 and J is TRBJ1-2, with D perhaps TRBD1 (5 bases). The sequenced material came from blood. The CDR3 region has the DNA TGTGCCAGCAGGCCTCAGGGACATGGCTACACCTTC. Protein: CASRPQGHGYTF.